What follows are 8 T cell receptor beta chains derived from one specimen sequenced in a study of tumor-infiltrating lymphocytes in primary liver carcinoma. The blood RNA (from unsorted whole blood) was obtained, and germline DNA was also extracted. The template, 500 ng total RNA, yielded TCR beta cDNA made with a constant-region primer. ARM-PCR was slightly modified, and three nested multiplex PCR rounds with it gave rise to the TCR beta libraries. TRBV1-TRBV30 forward and Cbeta reverse primers drove the first two roughly 11-cycle rounds. MiXCR was run by TCRdb on the multiplex PCR reads, yielding one entry per CDR3 protein. In the table there are 300,000 to 400,000 distinct CDR3 sequences, about 60% of which are singletons. Sequencing was carried out using peripheral blood. These receptors originate from a man in his forties with primary liver carcinoma and hepatitis B virus infection.

In regard to this clonotype: Mismatch with germline at one junction end may stem from a read error. This chain joins TRBV4-1 and TRBJ2-7; 9 bases align to TRBD2. Germline V gene data show CDR1 as MGHRA and CDR2 as YSYEKL. This CDR3 is 17 amino acids long. CDR3: CASSQDILAGTSYEQYF. DNA for the CDR3: TGTGCCAGCAGCCAAGATATACTAGCGGGCACCTCCTACGAGCAGTACTTC.

This clonotype was seen many times. This sequence joins TRBV6-1 and TRBJ2-5; 7 bases match TRBD1. Germline trimming cut 5 bases from V and 4 bases from J; bases unmatched to any gene: 4. CDR1 and CDR2 from the germline V gene are MNHNS and SASEGT. This CDR3 contains 13 residues. The CDR3 sequence: CASSYRGLETQYF. CDR3 nucleotides: TGTGCCAGCAGTTACAGGGGTTTAGAGACCCAGTACTTC.

A few counts support this clonotype. V is TRBV12-3 or TRBV12-4 and J is TRBJ1-6; TRBD1 is a possible D gene (6 bases). The CDR3 has 14 amino acids. V gave up 3 bases and J gave up 10 bases, with 13 bases separating them. As DNA, the CDR3 is TGTGCCAGCAGTTTTTCGGGGGCCGAGTCACCCCTCCACTTT. Translated, it gives CASSFSGAESPLHF.

The rearrangement uses TRBV11-3 and TRBJ2-1; D gene unclear. CDR1 is SGHNT, CDR2 YENEEA, per germline. The CDR3 has 14 residues. Trimming shortened V by 3 bases and J by 8 bases, and 14 bases separated the two germline ends. CDR3 protein: CASSFIQGFDEQFF. The CDR3 bases are TGTGCCAGCAGCTTTATACAAGGTTTTGATGAGCAGTTCTTC.

The rearrangement links TRBV20-1 to TRBJ2-4; 10 bases line up with TRBD2. J gave up 0 bases and V 2 bases, and 1 base lay outside the gene matches. Germline V gene sequence: CDR1 DFQATT, CDR2 SNEGSKA (reference sequence). The CDR3 runs to 15 residues. CDR3 protein: CSARLAGEAKNIQYF. The CDR3 DNA sequence: TGCAGTGCTAGACTAGCGGGAGAAGCCAAAAACATTCAGTACTTC.

A word on this clonotype: One end of the junction varies from germline; a read error may be responsible. This chain links TRBV12-3 or TRBV12-4 with TRBJ2-1; TRBD2 matches at 8 bases. This CDR3 contains 16 residues. The CDR3 bases are TGTGCGAGCAGTTTAATAGCGGGAAGATCCTACAATGAGCAGTTCTTC. Protein sequence: CASSLIAGRSYNEQFF.

Notes on this clonotype: A read error may be the cause here, since a much bigger clone is one base away. This chain links TRBV5-4 with TRBJ2-1; D is uncertain. The CDR3 consists of 13 residues. In germline, CDR1 is SGHNT, CDR2 YYREEE (reference sequence). For the CDR3, the DNA is TGTGCCTGCAGCTTGGGCGGACCCAATGAGCAGTTCTTC. It codes for CACSLGGPNEQFF.

Worth noting for this clonotype: Compared with germline, one end of the junction differs, possibly owing to a read error. V gene TRBV29-1 combines with J gene TRBJ2-3; the D gene is possibly TRBD1 (6 bases). Per the germline V gene, CDR1 is SQVTM and CDR2 is ANQGSEA. CDR3 size: 15 residues. The CDR3 DNA reads as TGCAACGTTGATGGGGGCGCAGGGCCCACAGATACGCAGTATTTT. Translation gives CNVDGGAGPTDTQYF.